A selection of T cell receptor beta chains follows, all from one sample in a study of shared clonotypes between healthy human individuals. Generated by immunoSEQ multiplex PCR, the TCRdb table keeps only in-frame clones and is missing some. The profile covers 2 million to 2.5 million clones, with over 90% appearing a single time and under 0.45% taken by the ten largest. The sequenced sample consisted of naive CD4+ T cells from PBMCs. The receptor source for this set is a young man in good health. Some clones in this sample may be carry-over from other donors' samples. The CDR3 runs from the conserved cysteine through the conserved F or W. Fields, in order: V gene, CDR3 protein.

>TRBV28
CASSIFGGYTF
>TRBV19
CASSRSGFLEQYF
>TRBV10-1
CASSDRQLAGIPSYEQYF
>TRBV28
CASSLPGRGANTEAFF
>TRBV29-1
CSVVKGGNEQFF
>TRBV10-1
CASRPPGSKRSTDTQYF
>TRBV7-2
CASSLQGASDTQYF
>TRBV5-4
CASSLGGAGGETQYF
>TRBV5-1
CASSLVPQRHSTDTQYF
>TRBV21-1
CASSKAGQSGDTQYF
>TRBV18
CASSPQAGTMVVDTQYF
>TRBV11-3
CASSLGVLGDTQYF
>TRBV7-9
CASIKGEGRANTEAFF
>TRBV5-1
CASTPSAGDSYNEQFF
>TRBV5-6
CASSLVGARNEKLFF
>TRBV13
CASSLGTGGYGYTF
>TRBV11-1
CASSVGQAGNEQYF
>TRBV19
CARAPRQGASGNTIYF
>TRBV6-5
CASSFHPFDSYGYTF
>TRBV29-1
CSVGAALDSYEQYF
>TRBV15
CATSRTYTGVSGNTIYF
>TRBV28
CASRGGERGYTF
>TRBV7-9
CASSLEGGGEQYF
>TRBV18
CASSPRVAGIGQYF
>TRBV4-2
CASSLGQLENQPQHF
>TRBV18
CASSLDRVREAFF
>TRBV4-1
CASSQDLLYEQYF
>TRBV5-4
CASSSGQGPHYGYTF
>TRBV5-4
CASSPSGPRGHEQYF
>TRBV19
CASSIDLYRYAGDTEAFF
>TRBV6-5
CASSEKLENEQFF
>TRBV18
CASSPLGRTEAFF
>TRBV9
CASSVGWRPNYGYTF
>TRBV27
CASRLNTGELFF
>TRBV15
CATGKNTEAFF
>TRBV4-3
CASSQDWGSYEAFF
>TRBV4-2
CASSNLARDYEQYF
>TRBV6-6
CASSYPGTSGSYEQYF
>TRBV7-2
CASSLQGARNTGELFF
>TRBV2
CASYQVVTEAFF
>TRBV18
CASSPGTGISYEQYF
>TRBV5-1
CASSLPGGGMNTEAFF
>TRBV5-6
CASSLLLGYEQYF
>TRBV5-6
CASSFPPGALPNYGYTF
>TRBV5-4
CASSSQGPYTGELFF
>TRBV4-1
CATGDMNTEAFF
>TRBV2
CASSHKTSGGPTIYNEQFF
>TRBV7-6
CASSLGTGRTDTQYF
>TRBV6-5
CASRVPGYYEQYF
>TRBV10-3
CAISESMASQETQYF
>TRBV5-1
CASSFTRPRTGELFF
>TRBV28
CASSLLYEQYF
>TRBV5-8
CASSLRDKRGYTF
>TRBV5-1
CASSGQPGLYQETQYF
>TRBV28
CASSSGREVYEQYF
>TRBV29-1
CSVEVGTGEGYTF
>TRBV18
CASSLEINTEAFF
>TRBV18
CASSPISRGSTGELFF
>TRBV19
CASSTLTSLSQYF